Each of the 15 T cell receptor beta chains below was sequenced from the same sample in a study of cytomegalovirus exposure and HLA in healthy donors. Sequencing was performed with immunoSEQ multiplex PCR; in TCRdb, only in-frame clones are kept and a portion is missing. This sample has 90,000 or so clones, with around 85% found just once. The sequenced sample was PBMCs. All receptors derive from a man younger than 35 in good health and CMV-seropositive.

The gene calls are TRBV15 and TRBJ1-2; 7 bases map to TRBD1. The CDR3 is 15 residues long. CDR1 is LNHNV and CDR2 is YYDKDF in the germline V gene (reference sequence). Trimming at V came to 1 base and at J to 5 bases, leaving 7 bases not matched to a gene. The CDR3 protein is CATSRGSTGEYGYTF. The CDR3 DNA sequence: TGTGCCACCAGCAGAGGAAGTACAGGGGAATATGGCTACACCTTC.

This chain connects TRBV2 to TRBJ2-1; 8 bases agree with TRBD2. Germline values: CDR1 SNHLY, CDR2 FYNNEI. Trimming removed 9 bases from V and 4 bases from J; junction bases left unmatched: 11. This CDR3 has 15 residues. CDR3 nucleotide sequence: TGTGCCAGTGCACCGGGACTAGGACCTTACAATGAGCAGTTCTTC. The encoded protein is CASAPGLGPYNEQFF. Looking up the rest from reference TRBV2 and TRBJ2-1 gives the full variable domain: EPEVTQTPSHQVTQMGQEVILRCVPISNHLYFYWYRQILGQKVEFLVSFYNNEISEKSEIFDDQFSVERPDGSNFTLKIRSTKLEDSAMYFCASAPGLGPYNEQFFGPGTRLTVL.

The chain recombines TRBV15 with TRBJ1-5, with a weak D call TRBD1 (5 bases). Trimming took 0 bases from V and 8 from J, leaving 14 bases between them. The CDR3 covers 15 residues. CDR1 is LNHNV, CDR2 YYDKDF, per germline (reference sequence). Here the CDR3 reads CATSRDQGAPEPQHF. In nucleotides, the CDR3 is TGTGCCACCAGCAGAGACCAAGGGGCCCCGGAGCCCCAGCATTTT.

The rearrangement links TRBV9 to TRBJ1-2; no clear D. CDR3 length: 13 amino acids. CDR1 and CDR2 from the germline V gene are SGDLS and YYNGEE. V lost 7 bases to trimming and J lost 6 bases, with 16 bases between them. Written as DNA, the CDR3 is TGTGCCAGCTCCCTTGGAGGAATTGATGGCTACACCTTC. The encoded protein is CASSLGGIDGYTF.

The V and J genes are TRBV18 and TRBJ1-4; no reliable D call. Trimming shortened V by 6 bases and J by 0 bases, and 8 bases separated the two germline ends. Germline assignment: CDR1 KGHSH and CDR2 LQKENI. The CDR3 loop spans 14 amino acids. The CDR3 sequence: CASSVSATNEKLFF. As DNA, the CDR3 is TGTGCCAGCTCCGTCAGTGCAACTAATGAAAAACTGTTTTTT.

This clone was found a few times. J is TRBJ2-7 and V is TRBV7-9, with D unresolved. Germline V gene lookup returns CDR1 SEHNR and CDR2 FQNEAQ (reference sequence). Deletions cut 0 bases from V and 3 bases from J, with 3 bases between. The CDR3 is made up of 12 amino acids. CDR3: CASSLANYEQYF. The CDR3 region has the DNA TGTGCCAGCAGCTTAGCTAACTACGAGCAGTACTTC.

The chain has TRBV11-2 and TRBJ2-3; TRBD1 aligns across 8 bases. Germline values: CDR1 SGHAT, CDR2 FQNNGV. The CDR3 is 14 residues long. Trimming removed 6 bases from V and 1 base from J; junction bases left unmatched: 3. CDR3 residues: CASRMDRGTDTQYF. The CDR3 DNA sequence: TGTGCCAGCAGGATGGACAGGGGCACAGATACGCAGTATTTT.

The genes are TRBV6-4 and TRBJ2-1; the match to TRBD2 covers 9 bases. V shed 6 bases, J shed 5 bases, and the junction held 11 bases outside the gene matches. The CDR3 extends over 16 amino acids. The germline gives CDR1 MRHNA, CDR2 SNTAGT. The CDR3 DNA sequence: TGTGCCAGCAGCCAAGTAGCGGGAGCGGGGAACAATGAGCAGTTCTTC. As protein: CASSQVAGAGNNEQFF.

V gene TRBV10-3 combines with J gene TRBJ1-2; D not resolved. CDR3 length equals 15 residues. CDR1 is ENHRY and CDR2 is SYGVKD in the germline V gene. The V end was cut by 4 bases, the J end by 3 bases, with 15 bases between. As DNA, the CDR3 is TGTGCCATCAGTGCCGGCCGGGAATCCTACTATGGCTACACCTTC. Its protein is CAISAGRESYYGYTF.

V gene TRBV28 combines with J gene TRBJ2-7; D perhaps matches TRBD1 (5 bases). CDR1 and CDR2 from the germline V gene are MDHEN and SYDVKM. This CDR3 region has 12 residues. V gave up 3 bases and J gave up 6 bases, with 9 bases separating them. DNA for the CDR3: TGTGCCAGCAGTTTCGCCGACAGCGAGCAGTACTTC. Translated, it gives CASSFADSEQYF. The variable domain in full, completed from reference TRBV28 and TRBJ2-7, reads DVKVTQSSRYLVKRTGEKVFLECVQDMDHENMFWYRQDPGLGLRLIYFSYDVKMKEKGDIPEGYSVSREKKERFSLILESASTNQTSMYLCASSFADSEQYFGPGTRLTVT.

The genes are TRBV7-9 and TRBJ2-1; TRBD2 is a possible D gene (6 bases). V lost 6 bases, J lost 10 bases, and 10 bases lay in between. This CDR3 is 11 amino acids long. Germline lookup yields CDR1 SEHNR and CDR2 FQNEAQ (reference sequence). The CDR3 nucleotides are TGTGCCAGCAGTCGACTAGACGAGCAGTTCTTC. This translates into CASSRLDEQFF.

This clone was detected only once. The rearrangement joins TRBV21-1 to TRBJ1-1; TRBD1 reflects the table's D call only, with no check against the DNA. TRBV21-1 is a pseudogene locus. The CDR3 extends over 15 amino acids. This chain's CDR3 is CASSKWDKIGAEAFF. The CDR3 DNA sequence: TGTGCCAGCAGCAAATGGGACAAGATCGGGGCTGAAGCTTTCTTT.

The CDR3 DNA reads TGTGCCAGCAGTTTAGGGCAGGGGGCCCACTATGGCTACACCTTC. It codes for CASSLGQGAHYGYTF. This sequence joins TRBV28 and TRBJ1-2; 8 nucleotides match TRBD1. Germline V gene sequence: CDR1 MDHEN, CDR2 SYDVKM. Trimming at V came to 2 bases and at J to 3 bases, leaving 5 bases not matched to a gene. This CDR3 spans 15 amino acids.

V gene TRBV5-4 combines with J gene TRBJ2-1, with 9 bases matching TRBD2. Unmatched junction bases numbered 8, after V lost 0 bases and J lost 4 bases. The CDR3 runs 17 residues. Germline-derived CDR1 and CDR2 are SGHNT and YYREEE (reference sequence). CDR3 sequence (DNA): TGTGCCAGCAGCTTGGACCTAGCGGGGCCTAGGTACAATGAGCAGTTCTTC. It specifies CASSLDLAGPRYNEQFF.

The V call is TRBV19, the J call TRBJ2-5; D is perhaps TRBD1 (6 bases). Trimming stripped 6 bases from V and 5 bases from J, with 16 bases between. This CDR3 contains 14 residues. In germline, CDR1 is LNHDA, CDR2 SQIVND (reference sequence). The CDR3 region has the DNA TGTGCCAGTAGCAACGGACCCACAGGGGAGACCCAGTACTTC. This codes for CASSNGPTGETQYF. The full variable domain, with the rest looked up from reference TRBV19 and TRBJ2-5, is DGGITQSPKYLFRKEGQNVTLSCEQNLNHDAMYWYRQDPGQGLRLIYYSQIVNDFQKGDIAEGYSVSREKKESFPLTVTSAQKNPTAFYLCASSNGPTGETQYFGPGTRLLVL.